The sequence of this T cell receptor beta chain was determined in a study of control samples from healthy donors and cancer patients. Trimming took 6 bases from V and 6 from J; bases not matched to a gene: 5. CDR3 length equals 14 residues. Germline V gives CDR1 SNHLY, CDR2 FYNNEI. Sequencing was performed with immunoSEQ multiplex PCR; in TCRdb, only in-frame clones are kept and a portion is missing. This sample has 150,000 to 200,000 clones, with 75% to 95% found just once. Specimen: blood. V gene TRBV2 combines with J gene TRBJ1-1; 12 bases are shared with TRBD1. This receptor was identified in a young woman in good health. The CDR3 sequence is CASSGDRGPPEAFF. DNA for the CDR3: TGTGCCAGCAGCGGGGACAGGGGGCCTCCTGAAGCTTTCTTT.